Listed below are T cell receptor beta chains from one sample, sequenced in a study of T cells in Graves' hyperthyroidism and ophthalmopathy. TCRdb itself ran the multiplex PCR reads through MiXCR, one entry per CDR3 protein. The profile shows about 380,000 distinct CDR3 sequences, around 13% of them singletons. Sequencing input: blood. Receptors were obtained from a woman between 25 and 40 years old with Graves' ophthalmopathy. CDR3s include the opening cysteine and the closing phenylalanine or tryptophan. D genes are given only for firm matches. Only some rows state a clone size, as once, few, many or a class for expanded clones.

D	size	V	J	DNA	CDR3
NA	NA	TRBV6-6	TRBJ2-5	TGTGCCAGCAGTTACTCGTGGGGGCAAGGAGAGACCCAGTACTTC	CASSYSWGQGETQYF
TRBD2	many	TRBV7-9	TRBJ2-3	TGTGCCAGCAGCTTACTAGCGGGGGGAAGCGCAGATACGCAGTATTTT	CASSLLAGGSADTQYF
NA	many	TRBV6-5	TRBJ1-1	TGTGCCAGCAGTTACTCCGAACTCACCCTGAACACTGAAGCTTTCTTT	CASSYSELTLNTEAFF
TRBD1	many	TRBV12-3/TRBV12-4	TRBJ1-5	TGTGCCAGCAGTTTAGGGACAGGGGGACGCAATCAGCCCCAGCATTTT	CASSLGTGGRNQPQHF
NA	many	TRBV30	TRBJ1-6	TGTGCCTGGAGCGCAGTTGGGGTTTCACCCCTCCACTTT	CAWSAVGVSPLHF
NA	many	TRBV7-4	TRBJ1-5	TGTGCCAGCAGCTTAGCTCCCTATTATAGCAATCAGCCCCAGCATTTT	CASSLAPYYSNQPQHF
NA	many	TRBV28	TRBJ1-2	TGTGCCAGCAGTCCAGGGGTGTGGTATGGCTACACCTTC	CASSPGVWYGYTF
TRBD1	many	TRBV24-1	TRBJ2-2	TGTGCCACCAGTGAACCGGGACAGGGAAGGCCCGGGGAGCTGTTTTTT	CATSEPGQGRPGELFF
TRBD1	few	TRBV6-1	TRBJ2-3	TGTGCCAGCAGTGAAACAGGGGAGACAGATACGCAGTATTTT	CASSETGETDTQYF
NA	many	TRBV5-1	TRBJ2-3	TGCGCCAGCAGCTTGGCACAGGGAAGCACAGATACGCAGTATTTT	CASSLAQGSTDTQYF
NA	many	TRBV30	TRBJ2-6	TGTGCCTGGAGTGTAACGGCTAGGTCTGGGGCCAACGTCCTGACTTTC	CAWSVTARSGANVLTF
TRBD1	NA	TRBV18	TRBJ2-5	TGTGCCAGCTCAACCGGGACAGGGCCCCAAGAGACCCAGTACTTC	CASSTGTGPQETQYF
NA	many	TRBV28	TRBJ1-2	TGTGCCAGCAGTTTAGGTGCGGCAGGGAGGGGTGGCTACACCTTC	CASSLGAAGRGGYTF
TRBD1	NA	TRBV20-1	TRBJ1-5	TGCAGTGCTGGGGAGGGACAGGGAGCATATAGCAATCAGCCCCAGCATTTT	CSAGEGQGAYSNQPQHF
NA	few	TRBV7-9	TRBJ2-7	TGTGCCAGCAGTTATACAGGCGGAACCTACGAGCAGTACTTC	CASSYTGGTYEQYF
NA	few	TRBV28	TRBJ1-5	TGTGCCAGCAGTTTATATCCGCGGGCCGGGTTCGAGCCCCAGCATTTT	CASSLYPRAGFEPQHF
NA	few	TRBV19	TRBJ2-1	TGTGCCAGTAGTATAGATCATACTCTAGCCGGTGAGCAGTTCTTC	CASSIDHTLAGEQFF
NA	NA	TRBV27	TRBJ2-1	TGTGCCAGCAGTCCTAGCGTCTATGAGCAGTTCTTC	CASSPSVYEQFF
TRBD1	many	TRBV6-5	TRBJ1-5	TGTGCCAGCAGTTACTTAGGGGGCCAGGGCCATCAGCCCCAGCATTTT	CASSYLGGQGHQPQHF
TRBD1	NA	TRBV7-7	TRBJ1-1	TGTGCTAGCAGCCCAAGGGGGGCAGGGGGTCACACTGAAGCTTTCTTT	CASSPRGAGGHTEAFF
NA	many	TRBV11-1	TRBJ1-1	TGTGCCAGCTTCCGGTTCGGGAACACTGAAGCTTTCTTT	CASFRFGNTEAFF
NA	few	TRBV7-9	TRBJ1-3	TGTGCCAGCAGTTCCGTGGGGGGACCCTCTGGAAACACCATATATTTT	CASSSVGGPSGNTIYF
TRBD1	many	TRBV7-9	TRBJ1-2	TGTGCCAGCAGCTTAGTTCGACAGGGACGACGTCTTGTTCATGGCTACACCTTC	CASSLVRQGRRLVHGYTF
TRBD1	many	TRBV7-2	TRBJ2-1	TGTGCCAGCAGCCTTCTTACAGGGGGCAACGGTGAGCAGTTCTTC	CASSLLTGGNGEQFF
NA	many	TRBV5-4	TRBJ1-2	TGTGCCAGCAGCCACGGACAGACAGACTATGGCTACACCTTC	CASSHGQTDYGYTF